Presented here are 30 T cell receptor beta chains from one specimen sequenced in a study of blood T cell repertoires in COVID-19. Clones were sequenced by immunoSEQ multiplex PCR, and TCRdb holds only the in-frame ones, with some missing. Among about 150,000 clones, just under 85% were seen once, and the ten largest hold more than 2.5%. The sample consisted of peripheral blood. These receptors all come from a woman of 80 years or more with acute or convalescent COVID-19.

As DNA, the CDR3 is TGCGCCAGCAGCTTAGTATCGACAGCAACTAATGAAAAACTGTTTTTT. This codes for CASSLVSTATNEKLFF. The chain couples TRBV5-1 to TRBJ1-4; D might be TRBD1 (5 bases). Trimming cost V 2 bases and J 0 bases, with 11 bases left between them. The CDR3 is 16 amino acids. The germline V gene has CDR1 SGHRS and CDR2 YFSETQ.

The chain carries TRBV19 and TRBJ1-2; 7 bases line up with TRBD1. Unmatched junction bases numbered 8, after V lost 6 bases and J lost 4 bases. CDR3 length: 14 amino acids. Germline V gene sequence: CDR1 LNHDA, CDR2 SQIVND (reference sequence). The CDR3 DNA is TGTGCCAGTAGCACAAAACAGGGGCCCTATGGCTACACCTTC. Translation: CASSTKQGPYGYTF.

The chain carries TRBV7-9 and TRBJ2-3, with D maybe TRBD2 (6 bases). There are 16 residues in the CDR3. Germline V lookup: CDR1 SEHNR, CDR2 FQNEAQ (reference sequence). Trimming removed 3 bases from V and 4 bases from J, with 17 bases in between. This CDR3 reads CASSFRDSMGPDTQYF. CDR3 in DNA: TGTGCCAGCAGCTTCCGGGACTCAATGGGCCCAGATACGCAGTATTTT. The variable domain in full, completed from reference TRBV7-9 and TRBJ2-3, reads DTGVSQNPRHKITKRGQNVTFRCDPISEHNRLYWYRQTLGQGPEFLTYFQNEAQLEKSRLLSDRFSAERPKGSFSTLEIQRTEQGDSAMYLCASSFRDSMGPDTQYFGPGTRLTVL.

The V call is TRBV28, the J call TRBJ2-4, with a tentative D call TRBD2 (5 bases). CDR1 and CDR2 (germline): MDHEN, SYDVKM. V lost 4 bases and J 0 bases, leaving 22 bases between the germline ends. The CDR3 sequence is 19 residues long. CDR3 loop: CASSSAERVADLAKNIQYF. CDR3 nucleotide sequence: TGTGCCAGCAGTTCCGCCGAGAGGGTTGCGGACTTAGCCAAAAACATTCAGTACTTC.

The genes are TRBV5-6 and TRBJ1-2; perhaps TRBD1 as D (5 bases). The ends were cut back, 1 base at V and 8 bases at J, with 24 bases in the middle. The CDR3 sequence is 17 residues long. Germline V lookup: CDR1 SGHDT, CDR2 YYEEEE. Written as DNA, the CDR3 is TGTGCCAGCAGCTTGTTCGTAACAGGAGAATCTTCTATGGGCTACACCTTC. It encodes CASSLFVTGESSMGYTF. Complete variable domain (other parts from reference TRBV5-6 and TRBJ1-2): DAGVTQSPTHLIKTRGQQVTLRCSPKSGHDTVSWYQQALGQGPQFIFQYYEEEERQRGNFPDRFSGHQFPNYSSELNVNALLLGDSALYLCASSLFVTGESSMGYTFGSGTRLTVV.

The chain carries TRBV18 and TRBJ2-3; possibly TRBD2 for D (6 bases). The CDR3 extends over 13 amino acids. Between the trimmed V and J ends, which lost 1 base and 10 bases, there was a span of 12 bases. Germline V gives CDR1 KGHSH, CDR2 LQKENI. The CDR3 region has the DNA TGTGCCAGCTCACCACAGGGCGGGGACTCGCAGTATTTT. Translated, it gives CASSPQGGDSQYF.

The chain employs TRBV6-5 and TRBJ1-1; D gene unclear. Deletions cut 6 bases from V and 5 bases from J, with 19 bases between. The CDR3 sequence is 15 residues long. Germline V gives CDR1 MNHEY, CDR2 SVGAGI. The DNA of the CDR3 is TGTGCCAGCAGGATACGGGGAGGCCAAACGACTGAAGCTTTCTTT. The encoded protein is CASRIRGGQTTEAFF.

The chain is built from TRBV7-2 and TRBJ1-1, with TRBD1 matching over 7 bases. The V segment lost 1 base and the J segment 1 base; nucleotides outside the gene matches: 3. This CDR3 is 15 amino acids long. Germline CDR1 and CDR2: SGHTA and FQGNSA. The CDR3 DNA reads as TGTGCCAGCAGCTTAGGGCGGACAGGGAACACTGAAGCTTTCTTT. Translated: CASSLGRTGNTEAFF.

The sample holds a few counts of this clone. The V call is TRBV4-1, the J call TRBJ1-4; perhaps TRBD1 as D (5 bases). V lost 0 bases and J 8 bases, leaving 22 bases between the germline ends. The CDR3 contains 18 residues. Per the germline V gene, CDR1 is MGHRA and CDR2 is YSYEKL. CDR3 residues: CASSQERGPGVGGEKLFF. The CDR3 coding sequence is TGCGCCAGCAGCCAAGAGCGGGGCCCCGGGGTTGGTGGGGAAAAACTGTTTTTT.

The chain links TRBV28 to TRBJ1-1; D remains ambiguous. The CDR3 contains 16 residues. Germline V gene data show CDR1 as MDHEN and CDR2 as SYDVKM. V dropped 5 bases and J dropped 4 bases, with 20 bases sitting between them. The CDR3 here is CASSGPGHLGITEAFF. The CDR3 coding sequence is TGTGCCAGCAGTGGGCCAGGCCACCTCGGAATCACTGAAGCTTTCTTT.

The chain employs TRBV12-5 and TRBJ1-5, with 9 bases identical to TRBD1. V lost 4 bases and J lost 7; bases outside the gene matches: 5. This CDR3 spans 14 amino acids. The germline V gene has CDR1 LGHNT and CDR2 FRNRAP. CDR3 DNA sequence: TGTGCTAGTGGTTGGGGGACAGGGAACCAGCCCCAGCATTTT. The encoded protein is CASGWGTGNQPQHF.

CDR3 DNA sequence: TGTGCCAGCAGCTTATTCGGACGGAAGGGAGTCACTGAAGCTTTCTTT. Its protein is CASSLFGRKGVTEAFF. This chain links TRBV7-9 with TRBJ1-1; the D is unclear. Germline CDR1 and CDR2: SEHNR and FQNEAQ (reference sequence). There are 16 residues in the CDR3. V was trimmed by 2 bases and J by 4 bases, leaving 17 bases between them.

The DNA for the CDR3 is TGCACCAGCAGCCACTGCGATGGAGGGAACACTGAAGCTTTCTTT. This sequence encodes CTSSHCDGGNTEAFF. The V gene is TRBV1, the J gene TRBJ1-1. TRBV1 is a recognized pseudogene. The CDR3 has 15 amino acids.

The chain is built from TRBV6-6 and TRBJ2-2; D call uncertain. CDR1 MNHNY and CDR2 SVGAGI come from the germline V gene (reference sequence). V was shortened by 5 bases and J by 2 bases, with 9 bases between the two germline ends. The CDR3 is made up of 14 amino acids. The CDR3 DNA is TGTGCCAGCAGTCCTTACACCAACACCGGGGAGCTGTTTTTT. Amino acid sequence: CASSPYTNTGELFF.

This clone was counted a single time. The V call is TRBV7-9, the J call TRBJ2-7; TRBD1 aligns across 7 bases. J was trimmed by 6 bases and V by 1 base; bases with no gene match: 3. This CDR3 spans 13 amino acids. CDR1 is SEHNR, CDR2 FQNEAQ, per germline (reference sequence). The CDR3 DNA sequence: TGTGCCAGCAGCTTAGGGACAGGCGGCGAGCAGTACTTC. Its translation is CASSLGTGGEQYF.

The rearrangement links TRBV5-1 to TRBJ2-7, with D possibly being TRBD1 (6 bases). Trimming took off 2 bases at V and 5 bases at J, with 14 bases between the two ends. The germline V gene has CDR1 SGHRS and CDR2 YFSETQ. This CDR3 has 14 amino acids. CDR3 in DNA: TGCGCCAGCAGCTTTACCGGGACAACAGACGAGCAGTACTTC. Its protein is CASSFTGTTDEQYF.

This clone was picked up a small number of times. The chain has TRBV7-3 and TRBJ2-1; TRBD2 matches at 8 bases. CDR3 length: 15 amino acids. Germline V lookup: CDR1 SGHTA, CDR2 FQGTGA. The V segment lost 7 bases and the J segment 3 bases; nucleotides outside the gene matches: 8. CDR3 residues: CASTTGRGDYNEQFF. The CDR3 nucleotides are TGTGCCAGCACCACAGGGCGGGGGGACTACAATGAGCAGTTCTTC. Using reference TRBV7-3 and TRBJ2-1 for the parts outside the CDR3, the full variable domain is GAGVSQTPSNKVTEKGKYVELRCDPISGHTALYWYRQSLGQGPEFLIYFQGTGAADDSGLPNDRFFAVRPEGSVSTLKIQRTERGDSAVYLCASTTGRGDYNEQFFGPGTRLTVL.

V usage is TRBV7-2 and J usage is TRBJ1-5; D might be TRBD1 (5 bases). The CDR3 is 15 amino acids. The ends were cut back, 4 bases at V and 3 bases at J, with 13 bases in the middle. Germline loops: CDR1 SGHTA, CDR2 FQGNSA. CDR3: CASSWKGIDNQPQHF. As DNA, the CDR3 is TGTGCCAGCAGCTGGAAGGGGATTGACAATCAGCCCCAGCATTTT.

In this sample, this clone turned up once. For the CDR3, the DNA is TGTGCCAGCAGCCCCCCGGGGGGAAGCTATTCACCCCTCCACTTT. This gives the protein CASSPPGGSYSPLHF. This chain links TRBV7-2 with TRBJ1-6; a weak D match, TRBD1 (5 bases). The V gene's germline CDR1 is SGHTA and CDR2 FQGNSA. Trimming stripped 5 bases from V and 8 bases from J, with 16 bases between. The CDR3 has 15 amino acids.

The CDR3 protein is CASSQYDAGEQYF. The CDR3 DNA follows: TGTGCCAGCAGCCAATATGATGCGGGCGAGCAGTACTTC. The chain is built from TRBV3-1 (or the pseudogene TRBV3-2) and TRBJ2-7, with D maybe TRBD2 (5 bases). Trimming removed 2 bases from V and 6 bases from J, with 11 bases in between. This CDR3 is 13 amino acids long. Germline CDR1 is LGHDT and CDR2 is YNNKEL (reference sequence).

This rearrangement joins TRBV5-1 to TRBJ2-2; D is ambiguous. Germline V gene sequence: CDR1 SGHRS, CDR2 YFSETQ. Deletions cut 0 bases from V and 0 bases from J, with 6 bases between. The CDR3 contains 15 residues. CDR3 in amino acids: CASSLGVANTGELFF. The CDR3 nucleotides read TGCGCCAGCAGCTTGGGAGTTGCGAACACCGGGGAGCTGTTTTTT.

The chain uses TRBV5-5 and TRBJ2-2, with 10 bases matching TRBD1. This CDR3 is built from 14 residues. Losses at the gene ends were 6 bases for V and 7 bases for J; bases not matched to a gene: 6. Germline values: CDR1 SGHKS, CDR2 YYEKEE (reference sequence). The CDR3 spells CASNDRGRDGELFF. The DNA for the CDR3 is TGTGCCAGCAACGACAGGGGGCGGGACGGGGAGCTGTTTTTT.

The chain combines TRBV4-1 with TRBJ2-7, with 8 bases lining up with TRBD2. V shed 0 bases and J 0 bases; nucleotides not matched to a gene: 7. The CDR3 is made up of 17 amino acids. Germline values: CDR1 MGHRA, CDR2 YSYEKL. Here the CDR3 DNA reads TGCGCCAGCAGCCAAGATGTTAGCGGGGTCCTCTCCTACGAGCAGTACTTC. Amino acids: CASSQDVSGVLSYEQYF.

The J gene is TRBJ2-2, the V gene TRBV2; 9 bases are shared with TRBD1. Losses at the gene ends were 8 bases for V and 3 bases for J; bases not matched to a gene: 4. Per germline, CDR1 SNHLY and CDR2 FYNNEI. The CDR3 has 14 residues. DNA of the CDR3: TGTGCCAGCTCGGGACAGGGATACACCGGGGAGCTGTTTTTT. Translating gives CASSGQGYTGELFF. The full variable domain, with the rest looked up from reference TRBV2 and TRBJ2-2, is EPEVTQTPSHQVTQMGQEVILRCVPISNHLYFYWYRQILGQKVEFLVSFYNNEISEKSEIFDDQFSVERPDGSNFTLKIRSTKLEDSAMYFCASSGQGYTGELFFGEGSRLTVL.

V is TRBV9 and J is TRBJ2-3; the D gene is possibly TRBD2 (5 bases). Per the germline V gene, CDR1 is SGDLS and CDR2 is YYNGEE. V dropped 0 bases and J dropped 4 bases, with 12 bases sitting between them. The CDR3 totals 15 residues. This CDR3 is CASSVAQLASDTQYF. The CDR3, as DNA: TGTGCCAGCAGCGTAGCTCAGCTAGCATCAGATACGCAGTATTTT.

This chain connects TRBV15 to TRBJ2-7, with 8 bases matching TRBD1. After removal of 1 base from V and 7 bases from J, the junction contained 15 bases not matched to a gene. This CDR3 spans 17 amino acids. The germline V gene encodes CDR1 LNHNV and CDR2 YYDKDF (reference sequence). Here the CDR3 reads CATSRVFFPGQVGEQYF. As DNA, the CDR3 is TGTGCCACCAGCAGAGTCTTTTTCCCGGGACAGGTCGGGGAGCAGTACTTC.

The chain carries TRBV18 and TRBJ1-1; the D gene is possibly TRBD1 (5 bases). Germline CDR1 and CDR2: KGHSH and LQKENI. This CDR3 is 15 amino acids long. V lost 3 bases and J 0 bases, leaving 11 bases between the germline ends. CDR3 in amino acids: CASSPTTVVNTEAFF. The CDR3 coding sequence is TGTGCCAGCTCACCTACGACAGTCGTGAACACTGAAGCTTTCTTT.

The gene calls are TRBV6-5 and TRBJ1-2; D ambiguous. Germline lookup yields CDR1 MNHEY and CDR2 SVGAGI. The CDR3 has 15 amino acids. V was trimmed by 5 bases and J by 0 bases, leaving 13 bases between them. The CDR3 is CASSPGEQANYGYTF. CDR3 coding DNA: TGTGCCAGCAGTCCCGGGGAGCAAGCTAACTATGGCTACACCTTC.

This clone was observed a few times. J is TRBJ1-3 and V is TRBV9, with TRBD1 identical over 7 bases. Unmatched junction bases numbered 5, after V lost 2 bases and J lost 0 bases. The germline CDR1 and CDR2 sequences are SGDLS and YYNGEE. This CDR3 has 16 amino acids. This CDR3 reads CASSVTGPSSGNTIYF. DNA for the CDR3: TGTGCCAGCAGCGTGACAGGGCCCAGCTCTGGAAACACCATATATTTT.

The chain is built from TRBV29-1 and TRBJ2-5, with 9 bases matching TRBD2. The CDR3 runs 13 residues. The V segment lost 5 bases and the J segment 3 bases; nucleotides outside the gene matches: 4. Per the germline V gene, CDR1 is SQVTM and CDR2 is ANQGSEA. The CDR3 loop reads CSVISGGKETQYF. CDR3 nucleotides: TGCAGCGTTATTAGCGGGGGTAAAGAGACCCAGTACTTC.